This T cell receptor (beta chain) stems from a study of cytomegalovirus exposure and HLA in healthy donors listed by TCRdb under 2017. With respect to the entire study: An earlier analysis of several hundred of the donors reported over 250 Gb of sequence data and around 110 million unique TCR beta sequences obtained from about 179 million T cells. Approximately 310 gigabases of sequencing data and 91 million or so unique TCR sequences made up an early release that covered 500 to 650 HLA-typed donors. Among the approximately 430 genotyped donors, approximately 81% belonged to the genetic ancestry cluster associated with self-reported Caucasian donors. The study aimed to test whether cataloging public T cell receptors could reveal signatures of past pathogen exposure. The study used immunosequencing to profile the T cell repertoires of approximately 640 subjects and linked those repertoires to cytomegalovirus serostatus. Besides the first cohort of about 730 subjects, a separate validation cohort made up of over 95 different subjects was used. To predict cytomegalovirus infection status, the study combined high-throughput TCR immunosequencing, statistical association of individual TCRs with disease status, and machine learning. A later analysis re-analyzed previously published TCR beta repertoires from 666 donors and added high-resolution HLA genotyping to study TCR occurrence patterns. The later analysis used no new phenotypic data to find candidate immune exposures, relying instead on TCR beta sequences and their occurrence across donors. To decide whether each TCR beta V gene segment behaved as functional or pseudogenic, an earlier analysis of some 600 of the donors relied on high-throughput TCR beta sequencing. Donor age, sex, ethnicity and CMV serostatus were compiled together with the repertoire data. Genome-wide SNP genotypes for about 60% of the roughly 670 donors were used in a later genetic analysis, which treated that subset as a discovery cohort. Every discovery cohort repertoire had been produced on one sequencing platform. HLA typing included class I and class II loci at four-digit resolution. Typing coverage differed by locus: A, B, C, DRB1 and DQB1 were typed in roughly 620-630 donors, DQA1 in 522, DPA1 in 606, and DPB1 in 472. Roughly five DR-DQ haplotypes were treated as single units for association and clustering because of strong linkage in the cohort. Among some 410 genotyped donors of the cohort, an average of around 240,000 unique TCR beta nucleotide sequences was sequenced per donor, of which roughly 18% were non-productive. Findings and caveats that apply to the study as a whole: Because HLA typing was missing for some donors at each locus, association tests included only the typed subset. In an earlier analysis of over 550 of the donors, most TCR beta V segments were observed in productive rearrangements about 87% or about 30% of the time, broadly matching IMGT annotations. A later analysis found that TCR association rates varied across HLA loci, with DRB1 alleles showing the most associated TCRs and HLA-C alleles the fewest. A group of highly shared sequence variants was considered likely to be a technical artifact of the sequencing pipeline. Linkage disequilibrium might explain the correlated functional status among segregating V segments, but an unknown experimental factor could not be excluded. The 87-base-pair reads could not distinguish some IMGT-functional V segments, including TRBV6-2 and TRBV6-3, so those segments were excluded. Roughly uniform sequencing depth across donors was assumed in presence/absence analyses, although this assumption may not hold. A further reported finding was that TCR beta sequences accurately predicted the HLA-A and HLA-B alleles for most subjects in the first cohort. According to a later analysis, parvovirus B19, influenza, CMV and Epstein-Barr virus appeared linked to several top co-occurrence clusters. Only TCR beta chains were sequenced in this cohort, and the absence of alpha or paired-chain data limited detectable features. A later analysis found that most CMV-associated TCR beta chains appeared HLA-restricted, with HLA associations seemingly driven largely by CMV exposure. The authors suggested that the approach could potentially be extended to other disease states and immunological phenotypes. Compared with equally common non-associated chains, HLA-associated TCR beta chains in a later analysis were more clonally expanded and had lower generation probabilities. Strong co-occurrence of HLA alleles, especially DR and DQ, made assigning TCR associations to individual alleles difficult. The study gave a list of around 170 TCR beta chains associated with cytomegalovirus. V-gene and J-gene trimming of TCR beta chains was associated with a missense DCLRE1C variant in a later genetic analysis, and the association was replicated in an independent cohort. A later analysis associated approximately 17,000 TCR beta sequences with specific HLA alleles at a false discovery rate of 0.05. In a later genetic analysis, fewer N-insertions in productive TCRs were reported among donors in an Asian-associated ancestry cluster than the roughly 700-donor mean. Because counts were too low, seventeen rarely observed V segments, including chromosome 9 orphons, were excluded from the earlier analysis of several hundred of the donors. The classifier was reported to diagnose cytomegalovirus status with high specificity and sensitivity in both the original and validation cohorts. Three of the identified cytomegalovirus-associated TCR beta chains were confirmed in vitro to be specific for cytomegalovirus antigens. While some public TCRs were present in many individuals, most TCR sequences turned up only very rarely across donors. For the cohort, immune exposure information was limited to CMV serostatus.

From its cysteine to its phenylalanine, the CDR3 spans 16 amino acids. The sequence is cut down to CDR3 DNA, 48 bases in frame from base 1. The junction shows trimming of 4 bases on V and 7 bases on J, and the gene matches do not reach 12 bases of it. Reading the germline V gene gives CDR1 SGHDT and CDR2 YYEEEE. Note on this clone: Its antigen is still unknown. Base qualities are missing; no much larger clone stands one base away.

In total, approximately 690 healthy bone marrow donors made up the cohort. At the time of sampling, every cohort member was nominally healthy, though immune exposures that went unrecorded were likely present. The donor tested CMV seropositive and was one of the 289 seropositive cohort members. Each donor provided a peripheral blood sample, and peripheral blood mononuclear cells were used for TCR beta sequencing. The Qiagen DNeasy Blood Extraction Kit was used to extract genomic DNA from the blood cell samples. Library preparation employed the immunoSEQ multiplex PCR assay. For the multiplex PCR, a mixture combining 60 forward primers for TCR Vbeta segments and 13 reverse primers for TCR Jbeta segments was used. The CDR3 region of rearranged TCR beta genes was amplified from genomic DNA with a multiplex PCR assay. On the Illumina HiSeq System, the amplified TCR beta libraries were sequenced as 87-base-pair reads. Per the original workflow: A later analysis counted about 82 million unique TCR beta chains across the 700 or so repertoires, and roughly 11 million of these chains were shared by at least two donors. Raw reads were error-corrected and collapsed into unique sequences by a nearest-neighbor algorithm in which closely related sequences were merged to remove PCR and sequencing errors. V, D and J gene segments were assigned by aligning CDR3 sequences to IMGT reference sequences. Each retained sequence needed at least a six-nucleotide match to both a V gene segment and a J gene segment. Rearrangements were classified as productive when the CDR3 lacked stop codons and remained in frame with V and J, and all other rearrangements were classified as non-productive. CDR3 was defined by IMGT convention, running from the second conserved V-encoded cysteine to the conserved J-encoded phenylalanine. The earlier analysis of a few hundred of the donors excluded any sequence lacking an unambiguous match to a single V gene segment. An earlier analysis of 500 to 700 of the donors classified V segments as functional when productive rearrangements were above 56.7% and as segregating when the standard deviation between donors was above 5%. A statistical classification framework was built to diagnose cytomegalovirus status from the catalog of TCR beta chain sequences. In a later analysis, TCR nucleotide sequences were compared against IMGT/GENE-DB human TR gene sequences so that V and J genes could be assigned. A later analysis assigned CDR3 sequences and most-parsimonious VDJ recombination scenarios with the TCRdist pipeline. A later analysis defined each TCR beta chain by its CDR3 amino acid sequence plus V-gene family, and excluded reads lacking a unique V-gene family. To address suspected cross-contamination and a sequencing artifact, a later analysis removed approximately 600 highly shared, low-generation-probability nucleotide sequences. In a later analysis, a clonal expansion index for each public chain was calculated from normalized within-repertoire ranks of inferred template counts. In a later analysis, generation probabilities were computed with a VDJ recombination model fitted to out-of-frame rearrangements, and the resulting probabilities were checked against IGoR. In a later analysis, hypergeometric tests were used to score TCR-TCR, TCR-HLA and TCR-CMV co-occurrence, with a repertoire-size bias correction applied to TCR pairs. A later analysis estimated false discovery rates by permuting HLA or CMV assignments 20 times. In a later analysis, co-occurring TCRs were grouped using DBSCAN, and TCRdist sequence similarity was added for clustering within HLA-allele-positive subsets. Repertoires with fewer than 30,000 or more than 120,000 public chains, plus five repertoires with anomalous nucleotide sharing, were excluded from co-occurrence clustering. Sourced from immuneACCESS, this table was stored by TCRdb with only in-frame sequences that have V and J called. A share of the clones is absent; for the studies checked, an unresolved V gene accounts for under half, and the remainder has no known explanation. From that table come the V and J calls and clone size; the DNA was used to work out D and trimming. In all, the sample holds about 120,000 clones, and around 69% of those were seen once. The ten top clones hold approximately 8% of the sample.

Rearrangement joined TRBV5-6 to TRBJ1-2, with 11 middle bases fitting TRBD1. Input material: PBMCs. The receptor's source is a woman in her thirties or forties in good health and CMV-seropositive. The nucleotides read TGTGCCAGCAGCCCCTACGCGGACAGGGGGCTGAGTGGCTACACCTTC. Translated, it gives CASSPYADRGLSGYTF.